Below are 9 T cell receptor beta chains sequenced from a single sample in a study of early T cells in non-severe SARS-CoV-2 infection. TCRdb re-derived calls from the 5' RACE reads in MiXCR, one entry per CDR3 protein. The sample has 50,000 to 70,000 distinct CDR3 sequences, under 15% seen once. Source material: whole blood. The receptors here all came from an adult who was a healthcare worker with PCR-confirmed SARS-CoV-2 infection or an uninfected control (not recorded which).

This clonotype showed up many times. This chain links TRBV6-4 with TRBJ2-7, with TRBD2 matching 8 bases. Per germline, CDR1 MRHNA and CDR2 SNTAGT. The CDR3 spans 14 residues. Germline trimming cut 4 bases from V and 1 base from J; bases unmatched to any gene: 3. The CDR3 region has the DNA TGTGCCAGCAGTGCCACTAGCGGATCCTACGAGCAGTACTTC. Translating it yields CASSATSGSYEQYF.

V usage is TRBV7-9 and J usage is TRBJ1-5, with D uncertain. Germline V CDR1 and CDR2: SEHNR, FQNEAQ (reference sequence). The CDR3 sequence is 14 residues long. V lost 5 bases to trimming and J lost 2 bases, with 10 bases between them. This CDR3 is CASSHGGGNQPQHF. The CDR3 coding sequence is TGTGCCAGCAGCCACGGCGGGGGCAATCAGCCCCAGCATTTT.

This clonotype was seen many times. The CDR3: CSAQLAGGFQETQYF. CDR3 in DNA: TGCAGTGCCCAACTAGCGGGGGGATTCCAAGAGACCCAGTACTTC. The gene calls are TRBV20-1 and TRBJ2-5; 12 positions match TRBD2. The CDR3 consists of 15 residues. Germline CDR1 reads DFQATT; CDR2 reads SNEGSKA (reference sequence). V shed 6 bases, J shed 1 base, and the junction held 6 bases outside the gene matches.

The V call is TRBV7-2, the J call TRBJ1-3; tentatively, D is TRBD1 (5 bases). Trimming shortened V by 6 bases and J by 2 bases, and 14 bases separated the two germline ends. Germline CDR1 reads SGHTA; CDR2 reads FQGNSA. The CDR3 totals 15 residues. Here the CDR3 reads CASRREGLTGNTIYF. The CDR3 DNA is TGTGCCAGCAGGAGAGAGGGGCTCACTGGAAACACCATATATTTT.

Comment on this clonotype: This may come from a read error, since a much larger clone is one base off. The rearrangement joins TRBV11-2 to TRBJ2-7; D may correspond to TRBD1 or TRBD2 (5 bases each). Germline V gives CDR1 SGHAT, CDR2 FQNNGV. This CDR3 spans 16 amino acids. The ends were cut back, 1 base at V and 1 base at J, with 14 bases in the middle. The CDR3 DNA sequence: TGTGCCAGCAGCTTAGTTGGGGGATATCATTCCTACGAGCAGTACTTC. Its protein product is CASSLVGGYHSYEQYF.

This clonotype was detected a few times. The V gene is TRBV7-8, the J gene TRBJ2-2, with 7 positions matching TRBD1. Germline loops: CDR1 SGHVS, CDR2 FQNEAQ. V shed 1 base, J shed 4 bases, and the junction held 9 bases outside the gene matches. This CDR3 has 17 amino acids. The CDR3 bases are TGTGCCAGCAGCTTAGGTCGACAGGGTAGAATCACCGGGGAGCTGTTTTTT. It is translated as CASSLGRQGRITGELFF.

This clonotype was detected a few times. CDR3 protein: CASSEGLDTGELFF. For the CDR3, the DNA is TGCGCCAGCAGCGAGGGGTTAGACACCGGGGAGCTGTTTTTT. The chain links TRBV5-1 to TRBJ2-2; tentatively, D is TRBD1 or TRBD2 (5 bases each). The CDR3 contains 14 residues. V lost 4 bases and J lost 3, with 10 bases in between. Per the germline V gene, CDR1 is SGHRS and CDR2 is YFSETQ.

The chain is built from TRBV5-1 and TRBJ1-5; D may be TRBD1 (5 bases). V lost 4 bases and J lost 0, with 8 bases in between. Germline assignment: CDR1 SGHRS and CDR2 YFSETQ. This CDR3 spans 14 amino acids. The CDR3 loop is CASSPGGSNQPQHF. The CDR3 coding sequence is TGCGCCAGCAGCCCGGGGGGTAGCAATCAGCCCCAGCATTTT.

Ten or more counts support this clonotype. The chain carries TRBV6-1 and TRBJ2-2; 8 bases agree with TRBD1. CDR1 is MNHNS, CDR2 SASEGT, per germline. V lost 8 bases and J lost 4; bases outside the gene matches: 6. The length of the CDR3 is 14 residues. Here the CDR3 reads CASQGAGGTGELFF. The CDR3 nucleotides are TGTGCCAGCCAGGGGGCAGGGGGCACCGGGGAGCTGTTTTTT.